The next 27 T cell receptor beta chains were all read from a single sample in a study of blood T cell repertoires in COVID-19. This table comes from immunoSEQ multiplex PCR, and its TCRdb copy is limited to in-frame clones, with some not included. This table has about 670,000 clones, 85% to 90% appearing once. What was sequenced was peripheral blood. The receptors here all came from a woman under 30 with acute or convalescent COVID-19.

V gene TRBV20-1 combines with J gene TRBJ1-5, with D unclear. CDR1 and CDR2 (germline): DFQATT, SNEGSKA (reference sequence). Deletions cut 3 bases from V and 5 bases from J, with 17 bases between. The CDR3 is 15 amino acids. CDR3 nucleotide sequence: TGCAGTGCTAGTGTACCGGGAGGTCTCTATCAGCCCCAGCATTTT. Its protein is CSASVPGGLYQPQHF.

The chain uses TRBV28 and TRBJ2-7; tentative D call: TRBD1 (6 bases). CDR3 size: 17 residues. Germline values: CDR1 MDHEN, CDR2 SYDVKM. V was cut by 1 base and J by 3 bases, with 19 bases left in between. CDR3 sequence: CASSLFSFVARGYEQYF. CDR3 nucleotides: TGTGCCAGCAGTTTATTTAGTTTCGTGGCCAGGGGCTACGAGCAGTACTTC. The full variable domain, with the rest looked up from reference TRBV28 and TRBJ2-7, is DVKVTQSSRYLVKRTGEKVFLECVQDMDHENMFWYRQDPGLGLRLIYFSYDVKMKEKGDIPEGYSVSREKKERFSLILESASTNQTSMYLCASSLFSFVARGYEQYFGPGTRLTVT.

This clone was counted once. The chain is built from TRBV29-1 and TRBJ2-1; TRBD2 matches at 7 bases. CDR3 length: 14 amino acids. Germline V gene data show CDR1 as SQVTM and CDR2 as ANQGSEA. Trimming took 6 bases from V and 8 from J; bases not matched to a gene: 13. Here the CDR3 reads CSVNGGGLGDEQFF. CDR3 DNA: TGCAGCGTCAATGGGGGGGGACTGGGCGATGAGCAGTTCTTC.

Turning to this clone: At the DNA level, this CDR3 is encoded by other sequences in the same sample as well. The genes are TRBV4-2 and TRBJ1-1, with D maybe TRBD1 (5 bases). Germline V lookup: CDR1 LGHNA, CDR2 YNFKEQ. CDR3 length: 14 amino acids. Trimming left V 1 base short and J 5 bases short, with 11 bases between. The CDR3 loop is CASSQAWGGTEAFF. CDR3 DNA sequence: TGTGCCAGCAGCCAAGCATGGGGGGGGACTGAAGCTTTCTTT.

The chain is built from TRBV5-4 and TRBJ2-5; a possible D gene is TRBD1 (5 bases). Deletions cut 0 bases from V and 2 bases from J, with 17 bases between. The germline V gene encodes CDR1 SGHNT and CDR2 YYREEE (reference sequence). The CDR3 is 17 amino acids. CDR3 nucleotides: TGTGCCAGCAGCTTGGACGAAGGACAACGCTTACAAGAGACCCAGTACTTC. It encodes CASSLDEGQRLQETQYF.

The chain recombines TRBV5-1 with TRBJ1-2; D perhaps matches TRBD1 (5 bases). CDR1 and CDR2 from the germline V gene are SGHRS and YFSETQ. The V end lost 4 bases, the J end lost 4 bases, and 23 bases lay between the germline ends. The length of the CDR3 is 17 residues. The CDR3 is CASSTGRGTPNTYGYTF. CDR3 bases: TGCGCCAGCAGCACCGGACGGGGGACCCCGAACACCTATGGCTACACCTTC.

V is TRBV9 and J is TRBJ1-2; D is unclear. The CDR3 has 13 residues. Trimming took 0 bases from V and 5 from J, leaving 8 bases between them. Germline CDR1 is SGDLS and CDR2 is YYNGEE. CDR3 in amino acids: CASSVAQRYGYTF. DNA for the CDR3: TGTGCCAGCAGCGTAGCTCAGCGGTATGGCTACACCTTC.

This clone was seen once. The genes are TRBV5-1 and TRBJ2-7; 8 bases are a match to TRBD1. Germline assignment: CDR1 SGHRS and CDR2 YFSETQ. Germline trimming cut 5 bases from V and 0 bases from J; bases unmatched to any gene: 10. The CDR3 has 16 amino acids. The DNA for the CDR3 is TGCGCCAGCAGAGATCCCCAGGGGGCCCTCTCCTACGAGCAGTACTTC. Amino acids: CASRDPQGALSYEQYF.

The genes are TRBV5-5 and TRBJ2-1, with D possibly being TRBD1 (6 bases). There are 17 residues in the CDR3. From germline, CDR1 is SGHKS and CDR2 YYEKEE (reference sequence). With 2 bases removed from V and 0 bases from J, the gap between germline ends came to 15 bases. In DNA, the CDR3 is TGTGCCAGCAGCTTTGAGGGAGACAGGCGCTCCTACAATGAGCAGTTCTTC. Translating it yields CASSFEGDRRSYNEQFF.

The V gene is TRBV6-4, the J gene TRBJ2-3, with 8 bases lining up with TRBD1. Trimming at V came to 3 bases and at J to 2 bases, leaving 4 bases not matched to a gene. The CDR3 loop spans 15 amino acids. In germline, CDR1 is MRHNA, CDR2 SNTAGT. CDR3 in DNA: TGTGCCAGCAGTGAAGGACAGGGTAACACAGATACGCAGTATTTT. Its translation: CASSEGQGNTDTQYF.

The gene calls are TRBV5-6 and TRBJ2-7; TRBD1 aligns across 9 bases. The V segment lost 4 bases and the J segment 5 bases; nucleotides outside the gene matches: 10. The CDR3 length is 15 residues. Germline V gene lookup returns CDR1 SGHDT and CDR2 YYEEEE. CDR3 protein: CASSGPGQGHHEQYF. CDR3 in DNA: TGTGCCAGCAGCGGACCGGGACAGGGCCATCACGAGCAGTACTTC.

The V gene is TRBV14, the J gene TRBJ1-2; 7 bases are shared with TRBD1. CDR1 is SGHDN, CDR2 FVKESK, per germline. The V segment lost 1 base and the J segment 4 bases; nucleotides outside the gene matches: 6. The CDR3 spans 15 residues. The CDR3 here is CASSQVGGGGYGYTF. CDR3 in DNA: TGTGCCAGCAGCCAAGTCGGAGGGGGCGGCTATGGCTACACCTTC. The full variable domain, completed using reference TRBV14 and TRBJ1-2, is EAGVTQFPSHSVIEKGQTVTLRCDPISGHDNLYWYRRVMGKEIKFLLHFVKESKQDESGMPNNRFLAERTGGTYSTLKVQPAELEDSGVYFCASSQVGGGGYGYTFGSGTRLTVV.

The V and J genes are TRBV21-1 and TRBJ1-4. TRBV21-1 is flagged as a pseudogene. The CDR3 contains 16 residues. The CDR3 is CASSRIEEGPREKLFF. CDR3 bases: TGTGCCAGCAGCAGGATTGAGGAGGGGCCGCGTGAAAAACTGTTTTTT.

This rearrangement joins TRBV5-4 to TRBJ1-1; TRBD1 is a possible D gene (6 bases). There are 18 residues in the CDR3. V lost 1 base and J lost 1, with 20 bases in between. Germline CDR1 SGHNT, CDR2 YYREEE (reference sequence). CDR3 DNA: TGTGCCAGCAGCTTGTATAGTTGGCCTCCGGACAGGAACACTGAAGCTTTCTTT. It yields the protein CASSLYSWPPDRNTEAFF.

The J gene is TRBJ1-3, the V gene TRBV19; unclear D gene. The CDR3 consists of 17 residues. Per the germline V gene, CDR1 is LNHDA and CDR2 is SQIVND (reference sequence). Trimming removed 7 bases at V and 0 bases at J, with 19 bases between. CDR3 DNA: TGTGCCAGTACCCCGTGGGAGGGCTGGAGCTCTGGAAACACCATATATTTT. Amino acid sequence: CASTPWEGWSSGNTIYF.

This clone was observed once. The J gene is TRBJ2-2, the V gene TRBV11-2, with 7 bases fitting TRBD1. V lost 0 bases and J lost 0; bases outside the gene matches: 1. CDR3 size: 16 residues. The germline CDR1 and CDR2 sequences are SGHAT and FQNNGV. Written as DNA, the CDR3 is TGTGCCAGCAGCTTAGAGACAGGGCCGAACACCGGGGAGCTGTTTTTT. Residues: CASSLETGPNTGELFF.

The genes are TRBV29-1 and TRBJ2-3; tentative D call: TRBD1 (6 bases). V lost 8 bases and J lost 0, with 9 bases in between. Per the germline V gene, CDR1 is SQVTM and CDR2 is ANQGSEA. The CDR3 covers 12 residues. The CDR3 sequence: CSWGRSTDTQYF. CDR3 in DNA: TGCAGCTGGGGGCGGAGCACAGATACGCAGTATTTT.

CDR3 sequence reads: CASSLGSRGINEKLFF. The CDR3 nucleotides read TGTGCCAGCAGCTTAGGATCCAGGGGAATAAATGAAAAACTGTTTTTT. The V and J genes are TRBV13 and TRBJ1-4, with D possibly being TRBD1 (6 bases). From germline, CDR1 is PRHDT and CDR2 FYEKMQ (reference sequence). The CDR3 totals 16 residues. The V end lost 0 bases, the J end lost 5 bases, and 13 bases lay between the germline ends.

The chain couples TRBV5-5 to TRBJ1-5; D possibly corresponds to TRBD1 (5 bases). This CDR3 region has 14 residues. Trimming shortened V by 5 bases and J by 2 bases, and 11 bases separated the two germline ends. CDR1 is SGHKS, CDR2 YYEKEE, per germline (reference sequence). CDR3 region: CASSQTVRNQPQHF. CDR3 DNA: TGTGCCAGCAGTCAGACAGTCCGCAATCAGCCCCAGCATTTT.

The rearrangement uses TRBV24-1 and TRBJ2-1, with TRBD1 as a possible D gene (6 bases). The V end was cut by 9 bases, the J end by 9 bases, with 14 bases between. The germline CDR1 and CDR2 sequences are KGHDR and SFDVKD. The CDR3 runs to 12 residues. CDR3 residues: CATRRGRGEQFF. In nucleotides, the CDR3 is TGTGCCACCCGCAGGGGACGGGGTGAGCAGTTCTTC.

This chain uses TRBV5-1 with TRBJ2-5; TRBD1 matches 9 bases. The CDR3 runs to 13 residues. Germline CDR1 SGHRS, CDR2 YFSETQ. After removal of 5 bases from V and 5 bases from J, the junction contained 4 bases not matched to a gene. CDR3: CASRLTGGETQYF. The CDR3 bases are TGCGCCAGCAGACTGACAGGGGGGGAGACCCAGTACTTC.

V usage is TRBV9 and J usage is TRBJ2-1, with unresolved D. Germline V CDR1 and CDR2: SGDLS, YYNGEE. This CDR3 is built from 12 residues. Trimming pared 0 bases from V and 8 bases from J, leaving 6 bases between. The CDR3 here is CASSVGSYEQFF. The DNA of the CDR3 is TGTGCCAGCAGCGTAGGCAGTTATGAGCAGTTCTTC. The whole variable domain, filled in from reference TRBV9 and TRBJ2-1, reads DSGVTQTPKHLITATGQRVTLRCSPRSGDLSVYWYQQSLDQGLQFLIQYYNGEERAKGNILERFSAQQFPDLHSELNLSSLELGDSALYFCASSVGSYEQFFGPGTRLTVL.

The chain recombines TRBV30 with TRBJ1-1; D remains ambiguous. The CDR3 is made up of 12 amino acids. The germline CDR1 and CDR2 sequences are GTSNPN and SVGIG (reference sequence). Between the trimmed V and J ends, which lost 7 bases and 2 bases, there was a span of 11 bases. The CDR3 coding sequence is TGTGCCTACGGTTCTTACAACACTGAAGCTTTCTTT. It codes for CAYGSYNTEAFF.

CDR3 sequence (DNA): TGTGCCAGCAGCCAAGAGCGGGCCTGGCTAGCGGGGAACACCGGGGAGCTGTTTTTT. This gives the protein CASSQERAWLAGNTGELFF. The V gene is TRBV3-1 (or the pseudogene TRBV3-2), the J gene TRBJ2-2, with 8 bases matching TRBD2. This CDR3 has 19 residues. V was pared by 0 bases and J by 1 base, with 10 bases of the junction left unmatched. Germline-derived CDR1 and CDR2 are LGHDT and YNNKEL (reference sequence).

The V call is TRBV3-1 (or the pseudogene TRBV3-2), the J call TRBJ1-6; no reliable D call. V shed 4 bases and J shed 13 bases, with 17 bases lying between them. This CDR3 is built from 14 residues. Germline CDR1 LGHDT, CDR2 YNNKEL (reference sequence). In DNA form, the CDR3 reads TGTGCCAGCAGCCCCCGACAAGAAAATAGGCCCCTCCACTTT. Translated, it gives CASSPRQENRPLHF.

This chain links TRBV7-9 with TRBJ2-7; D gene unclear. Germline V CDR1 and CDR2: SEHNR, FQNEAQ (reference sequence). The V gene lost 2 bases and the J gene lost 1 base, with 9 bases spanning the gap. The CDR3 runs 14 residues. The CDR3 coding sequence is TGTGCCAGCAGCTTACCTCCACTATCCTACGAGCAGTACTTC. Translation: CASSLPPLSYEQYF.

The chain employs TRBV6-5 and TRBJ1-1; 8 bases are a match to TRBD1. V was pared by 4 bases and J by 5 bases, with 12 bases of the junction left unmatched. CDR1 and CDR2 from the germline V gene are MNHEY and SVGAGI. The CDR3 spans 16 residues. The CDR3 bases are TGTGCCAGCAGTTCCCCCCAGGGGGCGCGGACGACTGAAGCTTTCTTT. The encoded protein is CASSSPQGARTTEAFF.